This T cell receptor beta chain is drawn from a study of OX40 agonist ivuxolimab in advanced cancers. Study context: Prior therapy, whether anti-PD-1, anti-PD-L1 or anti-CTLA-4, was allowed, and roughly 41% had some. Regarding the study as a whole: Fewer expanded clones were found on average in CD4+ than in CD8+ T cells.

The CDR3 is 16 residues long. V shed 2 bases and J shed 0 bases, with 14 bases lying between them. Germline V gives CDR1 SGHNT, CDR2 YYREEE (reference sequence). Only in-frame clones appear in the TCRdb table, and some are missing; sequencing was by immunoSEQ multiplex PCR. The data show about 52,000 clones, 90% to 95% seen once. Remarks on this clone: Its antigen is still unknown.

V gene TRBV5-4 combines with J gene TRBJ1-1; TRBD1 might be the D (5 bases). This specimen consisted of CD4+ or CD8+ T cells sorted from blood, obtained in a trial of the OX40 agonist ivuxolimab. This sequence originates from an adult with an advanced solid tumor such as melanoma, head and neck, liver or kidney cancer. The CDR3 DNA reads TGTGCCAGCAGCTTTCCGGGACGCGGGTTGAACACTGAAGCTTTCTTT. It specifies CASSFPGRGLNTEAFF.